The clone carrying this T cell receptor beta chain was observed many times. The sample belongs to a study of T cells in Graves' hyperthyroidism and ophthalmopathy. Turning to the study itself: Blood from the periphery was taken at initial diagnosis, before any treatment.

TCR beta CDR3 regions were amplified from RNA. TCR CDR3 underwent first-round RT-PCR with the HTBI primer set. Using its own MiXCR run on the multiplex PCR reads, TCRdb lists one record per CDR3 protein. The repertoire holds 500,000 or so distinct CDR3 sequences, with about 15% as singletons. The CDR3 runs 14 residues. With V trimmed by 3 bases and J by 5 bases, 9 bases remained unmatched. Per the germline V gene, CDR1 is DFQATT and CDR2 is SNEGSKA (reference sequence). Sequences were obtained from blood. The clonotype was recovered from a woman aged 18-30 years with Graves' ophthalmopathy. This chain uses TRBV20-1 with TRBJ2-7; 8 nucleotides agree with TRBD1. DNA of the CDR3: TGCAGTGCTAGTAGCGGACAGGGTACCCACGAGCAGTACTTC. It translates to CSASSGQGTHEQYF.